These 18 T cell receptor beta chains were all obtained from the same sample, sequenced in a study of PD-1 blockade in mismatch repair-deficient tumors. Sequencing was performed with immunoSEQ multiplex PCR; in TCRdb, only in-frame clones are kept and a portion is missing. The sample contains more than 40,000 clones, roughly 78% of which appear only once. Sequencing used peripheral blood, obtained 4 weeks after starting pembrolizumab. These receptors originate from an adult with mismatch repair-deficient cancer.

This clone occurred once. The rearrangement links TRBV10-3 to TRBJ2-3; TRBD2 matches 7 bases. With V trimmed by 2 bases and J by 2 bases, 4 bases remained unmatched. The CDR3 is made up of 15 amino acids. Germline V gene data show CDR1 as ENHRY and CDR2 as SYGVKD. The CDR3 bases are TGTGCCATCAGTGAGCGGCGGGAGTCCACAGATACGCAGTATTTT. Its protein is CAISERRESTDTQYF.

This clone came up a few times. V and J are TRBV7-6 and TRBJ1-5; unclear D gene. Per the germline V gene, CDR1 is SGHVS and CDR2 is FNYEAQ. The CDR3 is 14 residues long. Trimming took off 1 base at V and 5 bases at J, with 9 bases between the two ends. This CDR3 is CASSLEGGHQPQHF. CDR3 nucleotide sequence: TGTGCCAGCAGCTTAGAAGGCGGGCATCAGCCCCAGCATTTT.

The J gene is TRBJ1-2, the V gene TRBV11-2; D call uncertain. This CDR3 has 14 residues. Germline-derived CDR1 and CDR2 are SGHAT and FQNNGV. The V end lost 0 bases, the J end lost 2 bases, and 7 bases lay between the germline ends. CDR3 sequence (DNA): TGTGCCAGCAGCTTAGAGCCGACCAACTATGGCTACACCTTC. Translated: CASSLEPTNYGYTF. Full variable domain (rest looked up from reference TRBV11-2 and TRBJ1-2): EAGVAQSPRYKIIEKRQSVAFWCNPISGHATLYWYQQILGQGPKLLIQFQNNGVVDDSQLPKDRFSAERLKGVDSTLKIQPAKLEDSAVYLCASSLEPTNYGYTFGSGTRLTVV.

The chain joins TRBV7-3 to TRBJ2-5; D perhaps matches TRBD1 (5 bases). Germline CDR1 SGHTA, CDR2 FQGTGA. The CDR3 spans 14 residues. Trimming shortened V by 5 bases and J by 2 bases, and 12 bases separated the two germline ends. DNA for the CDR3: TGTGCCAGCAGCCGCTCAAGACAGCAAGAGACCCAGTACTTC. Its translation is CASSRSRQQETQYF.

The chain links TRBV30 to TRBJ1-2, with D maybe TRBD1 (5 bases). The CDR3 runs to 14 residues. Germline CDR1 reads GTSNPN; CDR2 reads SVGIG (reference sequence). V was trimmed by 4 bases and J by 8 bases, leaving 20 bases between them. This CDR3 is CAWTATGTRVGYTF. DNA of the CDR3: TGTGCCTGGACTGCGACCGGGACGAGGGTGGGCTACACCTTC.

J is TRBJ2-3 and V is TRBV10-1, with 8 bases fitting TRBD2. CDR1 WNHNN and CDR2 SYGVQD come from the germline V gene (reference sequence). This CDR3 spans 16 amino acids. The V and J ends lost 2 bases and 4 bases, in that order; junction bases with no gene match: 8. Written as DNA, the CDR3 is TGCGCCAGCAGTGAGCTCTTGCGGGGGGAGGCAGATACGCAGTATTTT. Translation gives CASSELLRGEADTQYF.

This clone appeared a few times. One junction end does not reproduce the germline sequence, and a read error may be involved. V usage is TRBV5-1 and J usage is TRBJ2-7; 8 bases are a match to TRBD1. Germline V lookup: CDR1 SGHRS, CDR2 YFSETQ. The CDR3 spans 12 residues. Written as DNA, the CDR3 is TGCGCCAGCAGCCTGGACAGGGATCGTTGGCGCTTC. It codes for CASSLDRDRWRF.

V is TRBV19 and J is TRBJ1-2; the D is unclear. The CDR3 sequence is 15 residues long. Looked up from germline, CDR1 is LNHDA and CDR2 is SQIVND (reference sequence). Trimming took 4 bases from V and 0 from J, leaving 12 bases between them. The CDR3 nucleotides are TGTGCCAGTAGTAGATACAGAGAACCTAACTATGGCTACACCTTC. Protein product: CASSRYREPNYGYTF. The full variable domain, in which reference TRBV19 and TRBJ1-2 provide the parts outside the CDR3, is DGGITQSPKYLFRKEGQNVTLSCEQNLNHDAMYWYRQDPGQGLRLIYYSQIVNDFQKGDIAEGYSVSREKKESFPLTVTSAQKNPTAFYLCASSRYREPNYGYTFGSGTRLTVV.

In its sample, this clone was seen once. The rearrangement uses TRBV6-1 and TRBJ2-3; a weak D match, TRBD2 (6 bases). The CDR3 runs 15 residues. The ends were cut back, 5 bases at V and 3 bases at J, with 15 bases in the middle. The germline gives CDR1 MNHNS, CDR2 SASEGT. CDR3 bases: TGTGCCAGCAGTAGGGCGGGTGGGGGGACAGATACGCAGTATTTT. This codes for CASSRAGGGTDTQYF.

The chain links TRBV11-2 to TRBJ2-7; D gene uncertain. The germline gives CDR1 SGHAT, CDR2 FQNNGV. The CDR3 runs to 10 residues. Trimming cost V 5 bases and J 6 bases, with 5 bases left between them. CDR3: CASSGFEQYF. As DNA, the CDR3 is TGTGCCAGCAGCGGGTTCGAGCAGTACTTC.

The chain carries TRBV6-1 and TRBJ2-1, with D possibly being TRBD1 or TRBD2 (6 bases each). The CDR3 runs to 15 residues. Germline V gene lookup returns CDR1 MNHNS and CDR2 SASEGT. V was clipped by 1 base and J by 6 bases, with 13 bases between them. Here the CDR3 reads CASSEGGAASNEQFF. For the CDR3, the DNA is TGTGCCAGCAGTGAAGGGGGGGCGGCTTCCAATGAGCAGTTCTTC.

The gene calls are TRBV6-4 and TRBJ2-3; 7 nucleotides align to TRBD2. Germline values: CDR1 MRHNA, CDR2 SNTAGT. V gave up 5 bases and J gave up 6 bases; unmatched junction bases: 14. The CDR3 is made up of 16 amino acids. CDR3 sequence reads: CASSQNSAGIGDTQYF. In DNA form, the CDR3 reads TGTGCCAGCAGTCAAAATTCAGCGGGAATCGGGGATACGCAGTATTTT.

The chain's CDR3 is CASSLKAGSAGANVLTF. The CDR3 nucleotides read TGTGCCAGCAGCTTGAAGGCAGGATCGGCTGGGGCCAACGTCCTGACTTTC. V and J are TRBV11-3 and TRBJ2-6; D not resolved. This CDR3 region has 17 residues. Germline loops: CDR1 SGHNT, CDR2 YENEEA. Deletions cut 3 bases from V and 2 bases from J, with 14 bases between.

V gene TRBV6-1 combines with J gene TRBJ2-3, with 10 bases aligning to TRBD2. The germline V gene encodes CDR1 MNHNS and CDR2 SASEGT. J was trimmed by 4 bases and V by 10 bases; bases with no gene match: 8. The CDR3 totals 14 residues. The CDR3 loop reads CAIRPSGSSDTQYF. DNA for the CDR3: TGTGCCATTCGGCCTAGCGGGAGTTCAGATACGCAGTATTTT.

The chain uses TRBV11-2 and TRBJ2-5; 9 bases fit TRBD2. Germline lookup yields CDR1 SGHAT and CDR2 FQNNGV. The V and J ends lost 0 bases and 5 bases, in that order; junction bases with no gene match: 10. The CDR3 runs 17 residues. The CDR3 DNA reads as TGTGCCAGCAGCTTAGAACTCGCGGGAGGGCCGTCGGAGACCCAGTACTTC. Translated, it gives CASSLELAGGPSETQYF.

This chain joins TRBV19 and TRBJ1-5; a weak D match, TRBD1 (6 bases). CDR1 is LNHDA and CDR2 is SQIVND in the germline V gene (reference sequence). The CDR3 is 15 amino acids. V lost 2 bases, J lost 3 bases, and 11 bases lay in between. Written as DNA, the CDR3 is TGTGCCAGTAGTATACTTTACAGGGTCAATCAGCCCCAGCATTTT. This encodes CASSILYRVNQPQHF. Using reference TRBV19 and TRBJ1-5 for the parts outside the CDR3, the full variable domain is DGGITQSPKYLFRKEGQNVTLSCEQNLNHDAMYWYRQDPGQGLRLIYYSQIVNDFQKGDIAEGYSVSREKKESFPLTVTSAQKNPTAFYLCASSILYRVNQPQHFGDGTRLSIL.

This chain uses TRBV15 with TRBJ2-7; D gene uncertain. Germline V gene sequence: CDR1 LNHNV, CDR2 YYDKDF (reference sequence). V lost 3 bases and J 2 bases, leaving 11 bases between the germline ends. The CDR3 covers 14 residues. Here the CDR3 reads CATSSRTRTYEQYF. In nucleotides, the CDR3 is TGTGCCACCAGCAGTCGGACCAGGACCTACGAGCAGTACTTC. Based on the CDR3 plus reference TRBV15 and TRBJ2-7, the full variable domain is DAMVIQNPRYQVTQFGKPVTLSCSQTLNHNVMYWYQQKSSQAPKLLFHYYDKDFNNEADTPDNFQSRRPNTSFCFLDIRSPGLGDTAMYLCATSSRTRTYEQYFGPGTRLTVT.

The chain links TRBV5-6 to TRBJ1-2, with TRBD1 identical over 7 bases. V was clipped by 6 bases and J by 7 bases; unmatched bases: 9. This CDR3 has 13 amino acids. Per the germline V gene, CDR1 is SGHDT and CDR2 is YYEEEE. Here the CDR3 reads CASISQGVRGYTF. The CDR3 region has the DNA TGTGCCAGCATATCCCAGGGGGTGCGTGGCTACACCTTC.